This T cell receptor beta chain was identified in a study of T cell repertoires in aging, cancer and after chemotherapy. About the research overall: Donor ages fell into six groups from 30 or younger up to 70 or older. Healthy donor repertoires were recorded over several months to years and showed clear clonal overlap. About 8.9 million TCR reads made up the full dataset. Findings and limits, study-wide: In cancer patients, declining TCR diversity with age involved lost richness and lost evenness.

Rearranged V-D-J TRB sequences were amplified with a mixed TRB-A/B primer pool. One entry per CDR3 protein, called by TCRdb with MiXCR from the multiplex PCR reads. Of over 4,500 distinct CDR3 sequences detected, 45% to 60% appear once; the ten largest clones hold 25% to 30%. Peripheral blood genomic DNA, not sorted cells or RNA, was the template. Concerning this clonotype itself: What it recognizes is unknown.

This CDR3 has 13 residues. Germline lookup yields CDR1 SGHRS and CDR2 YFSETQ. Trimming removed 0 bases from V and 9 bases from J, with 12 bases in between. The source is a human donor in good health. This chain joins TRBV5-1 and TRBJ1-1; D is unresolved. Material for sequencing was blood. DNA of the CDR3: TGCGCCAGCAGCTTGGCCTCTATAGGGCAAGCTTTCTTT. Amino acid sequence: CASSLASIGQAFF.